Sequencing of this T cell receptor beta chain was carried out in a study of human T cells and chemical hapten exposure. Time point here: patch test 3, about 24 weeks after DPC sensitization. Treatment in this sample: therapeutic diphenylcyclopropenone sensitization with weekly scalp DPC. TCRdb itself ran the RACE reads through MiXCR, one entry per CDR3 protein. The table has some 84,000 distinct CDR3 sequences, less than 14% seen once; the top ten hold about 4%. The CDR3 is made up of 13 amino acids. Trimming took 4 bases from V and 4 from J, leaving 13 bases between them. Germline CDR1 DFQATT, CDR2 SNEGSKA (reference sequence).

V usage is TRBV20-1 and J usage is TRBJ1-1; D possibly corresponds to TRBD1 (6 bases). The sample consisted of whole blood, taken in connection with sensitization to the hapten diphenylcyclopropenone (DPC). The clonotype comes from a woman aged 45-59 years with alopecia areata. Some clones in this sample may be carry-over from other donors' samples. The CDR3 protein is CSATWGGRTEAFF. CDR3 nucleotides: TGCAGTGCTACTTGGGGGGGCCGCACTGAAGCTTTCTTT.